The rows below give T cell receptor beta chains drawn from one sample of a study of cytomegalovirus exposure and HLA in healthy donors. Measured with immunoSEQ multiplex PCR; TCRdb has only the in-frame clones, and not every one. Of some 170,000 clones listed, over 75% are singletons. Sequencing was done on a sample of PBMCs. These receptors originate from a woman in her twenties or thirties in good health and CMV-seronegative. The conserved cysteine and the conserved F or W are not part of the CDR3 here. Fields, in order: clone size, V gene, J gene, D gene, CDR3 protein. A D gene is named only where the DNA matches it firmly. Size tells how often a clone was seen (once, few, many) or the class of an expanded clone, and some rows leave it out.

size: NA; V: TRBV12-1; J: TRBJ2-3; D: NA; CDR3: ARGPSGRSTDTQY
size: NA; V: TRBV5-1; J: TRBJ1-3; D: NA; CDR3: ASSPHGGRGDTIY
size: NA; V: TRBV27; J: TRBJ2-1; D: TRBD1; CDR3: ASSSPTGDNEQF
size: NA; V: TRBV11-3; J: TRBJ1-1; D: NA; CDR3: ASSKAGGEDTEAF
size: NA; V: TRBV11-3; J: TRBJ2-3; D: TRBD2; CDR3: ASSFARGTSGTTDTQY
size: NA; V: TRBV7-2; J: TRBJ2-5; D: TRBD2; CDR3: ASSFRGGRGEETQY
size: NA; V: TRBV7-2; J: TRBJ2-3; D: NA; CDR3: ASTGGAASTDTQY
size: NA; V: TRBV10-3; J: TRBJ1-1; D: NA; CDR3: AISVESKPGLTEAF
size: NA; V: TRBV19; J: TRBJ2-5; D: TRBD1; CDR3: ASSTSRGTGTQETQY
size: NA; V: TRBV28; J: TRBJ2-1; D: NA; CDR3: ASSERRGHFEQF
size: NA; V: TRBV4-3; J: TRBJ1-1; D: TRBD1; CDR3: ASSHYRGTANTEAF
size: NA; V: TRBV6-1; J: TRBJ2-1; D: TRBD1; CDR3: ASSGQGDHEQF
size: NA; V: TRBV2; J: TRBJ1-2; D: NA; CDR3: ASSEQVGHYGYT
size: NA; V: TRBV27; J: TRBJ1-2; D: NA; CDR3: ASSLLQGNYGYT
size: NA; V: TRBV7-2; J: TRBJ1-2; D: TRBD1; CDR3: ASSLVLWDSYGYT
size: NA; V: TRBV9; J: TRBJ1-2; D: TRBD1; CDR3: ASSVGPGQGGGYT
size: NA; V: TRBV4-1; J: TRBJ1-1; D: NA; CDR3: ASSSPLAGAKGAF
size: few; V: TRBV6-4; J: TRBJ1-1; D: TRBD1; CDR3: ASGTGGEETEAF
size: NA; V: TRBV5-4; J: TRBJ2-1; D: TRBD2; CDR3: ASSRPGLAYNEQF
size: NA; V: TRBV29-1; J: TRBJ2-5; D: TRBD2; CDR3: SVEYRGGSQETQY
size: NA; V: TRBV27; J: TRBJ1-1; D: NA; CDR3: ASTLAGFSPDTEAF
size: NA; V: TRBV4-3; J: TRBJ1-2; D: NA; CDR3: ASSQGTRNYGYP
size: NA; V: TRBV7-7; J: TRBJ1-2; D: NA; CDR3: ASSLARYGYT
size: NA; V: TRBV29-1; J: TRBJ2-2; D: NA; CDR3: SVANTGELF
size: once; V: TRBV9; J: TRBJ2-7; D: NA; CDR3: ASSVNYEQY
size: NA; V: TRBV9; J: TRBJ1-2; D: NA; CDR3: ASSVAGGSIPSGYGYT
size: NA; V: TRBV18; J: TRBJ1-1; D: NA; CDR3: ASSPLRAEAF
size: few; V: TRBV6-6; J: TRBJ1-1; D: NA; CDR3: ASSYSVYGNTEAF
size: NA; V: TRBV4-3; J: TRBJ1-2; D: TRBD1; CDR3: ASSRSGTGLYGYT
size: NA; V: TRBV5-1; J: TRBJ2-3; D: TRBD2; CDR3: ASSGPAWGQRGGTDTQY
size: NA; V: TRBV4-1; J: TRBJ2-1; D: NA; CDR3: ASSQDGRLDNEQF
size: NA; V: TRBV2; J: TRBJ1-5; D: TRBD1; CDR3: ASRARDRDVGQPQH
size: NA; V: TRBV5-4; J: TRBJ2-7; D: TRBD1; CDR3: ASSPGQGFTYEQY
size: NA; V: TRBV19; J: TRBJ2-7; D: NA; CDR3: ASSIQHQGGARGEQY
size: NA; V: TRBV14; J: TRBJ2-1; D: NA; CDR3: ASSQEDSVFTQFNEQF
size: NA; V: TRBV28; J: TRBJ2-7; D: NA; CDR3: ARPRDFYYEQY
size: NA; V: TRBV29-1; J: TRBJ1-4; D: NA; CDR3: SVGRQAEKLF
size: NA; V: TRBV7-6; J: TRBJ1-2; D: TRBD1; CDR3: ASSQLDRMEGYT
size: NA; V: TRBV5-4; J: TRBJ1-1; D: NA; CDR3: ASSSDITDTEAF
size: few; V: TRBV2; J: TRBJ1-1; D: NA; CDR3: ASRAYLVGDYEAF
size: NA; V: TRBV5-4; J: TRBJ1-6; D: TRBD1; CDR3: ASSQGTDHYSPLH
size: NA; V: TRBV28; J: TRBJ2-3; D: TRBD2; CDR3: ASSSIAGGPGDTQY
size: few; V: TRBV2; J: TRBJ2-6; D: TRBD1; CDR3: ASSVEGAGAGANVLT
size: NA; V: TRBV4-1; J: TRBJ2-4; D: NA; CDR3: ASSQDLRAAWDIQY
size: NA; V: TRBV7-6; J: TRBJ2-2; D: TRBD2; CDR3: ASSFLAGEGTGELF
size: NA; V: TRBV10-3; J: TRBJ2-2; D: TRBD1; CDR3: AIKPGQGDTGELF
size: NA; V: TRBV25-1; J: TRBJ1-1; D: NA; CDR3: ASSEYREGNTEAF
size: NA; V: TRBV9; J: TRBJ1-2; D: NA; CDR3: ASSVAGRADYGYT
size: NA; V: TRBV6-5; J: TRBJ1-2; D: NA; CDR3: ASSYTGSNYGYP
size: NA; V: TRBV9; J: TRBJ1-1; D: TRBD1; CDR3: ASSPGTGDTEAF
size: few; V: TRBV11-1; J: NA; D: NA; CDR3: ASSYGVYSSYEQY
size: NA; V: TRBV7-9; J: TRBJ1-4; D: NA; CDR3: ASSHSSIRAGEKLF
size: once; V: TRBV7-9; J: TRBJ2-7; D: NA; CDR3: ASSSTPGYEQY
size: NA; V: TRBV7-6; J: TRBJ1-5; D: NA; CDR3: ASSLGEQGLQPQH
size: NA; V: TRBV25-1; J: TRBJ1-1; D: TRBD1; CDR3: ASSDLGTGGARTEAF